This passage covers 4 T cell receptor beta chains from one sample sequenced in a study of T cells in Graves' hyperthyroidism and ophthalmopathy. RNA transcripts yielded amplified TCR beta CDR3 regions. HTBI primers were employed in a first-round RT-PCR of the TCR CDR3. MiXCR, applied by TCRdb to the multiplex PCR reads, yields one record per CDR3 protein. This table has 350,000 or so distinct CDR3 sequences, 21% appearing once. Sequencing used blood. These receptors came from a woman in her forties or fifties with Graves' hyperthyroidism.

This clonotype was seen a few times. The V gene is TRBV5-5, the J gene TRBJ2-1; 7 positions agree with TRBD2. Trimming at V came to 0 bases and at J to 8 bases, leaving 11 bases not matched to a gene. There are 16 residues in the CDR3. Germline V lookup: CDR1 SGHKS, CDR2 YYEKEE (reference sequence). CDR3 in amino acids: CASSLEVAGFGHEQFF. The CDR3 DNA sequence: TGTGCCAGCAGCTTGGAAGTAGCGGGTTTTGGTCATGAGCAGTTCTTC. The full variable domain, rest sourced from reference TRBV5-5 and TRBJ2-1, is DAGVTQSPTHLIKTRGQQVTLRCSPISGHKSVSWYQQVLGQGPQFIFQYYEKEERGRGNFPDRFSARQFPNYSSELNVNALLLGDSALYLCASSLEVAGFGHEQFFGPGTRLTVL.

This clonotype occurred many times. V gene TRBV30 combines with J gene TRBJ1-1; D is unresolved. The germline CDR1 and CDR2 sequences are GTSNPN and SVGIG (reference sequence). V was cut by 0 bases and J by 4 bases, with 6 bases left in between. This CDR3 has 12 amino acids. CDR3: CAWSVKGTEAFF. CDR3 DNA sequence: TGTGCCTGGAGTGTAAAGGGCACTGAAGCTTTCTTT. Full variable domain (outside the CDR3, taken from reference TRBV30 and TRBJ1-1): SQTIHQWPATLVQPVGSPLSLECTVEGTSNPNLYWYRQAAGRGLQLLFYSVGIGQISSEVPQNLSASRPQDRQFILSSKKLLLSDSGFYLCAWSVKGTEAFFGQGTRLTVV.

The chain links TRBV11-2 to TRBJ1-1, with unresolved D. The CDR3 sequence is 14 residues long. CDR1 and CDR2 (germline): SGHAT, FQNNGV. The V end lost 5 bases, the J end lost 3 bases, and 13 bases lay between the germline ends. The chain's CDR3 is CASSRTTTHTEAFF. CDR3 in DNA: TGTGCCAGCAGCCGAACAACAACGCACACTGAAGCTTTCTTT.

This clonotype was found many times. V and J are TRBV12-3 or TRBV12-4 and TRBJ2-7, with no clear D. CDR3 length: 15 amino acids. V was shortened by 3 bases and J by 0 bases, with 12 bases between the two germline ends. CDR3 sequence reads: CASSFLGKHSYEQYF. For the CDR3, the DNA is TGTGCCAGCAGTTTTTTGGGCAAACACTCCTACGAGCAGTACTTC.